This T cell receptor beta chain comes out of a study of resident and recirculating memory T cells in vitiligo. The wider study: Whole samples, not sorted cells, were homogenized and used for genomic DNA extraction. Findings and limits, study-wide: No single dominant TCR clone appeared; lesion clonality varied. Different lesions suggested infiltration by different T cell clones.

The assay was immunoSEQ multiplex PCR, and TCRdb's table has in-frame clones only and misses some. The sample consists of fewer than 85,000 clones, about 91% of them appearing once. As regards this clone: Antigen specificity is unknown.

Germline-derived CDR1 and CDR2 are SGHDT and YYEEEE. V gave up 4 bases and J gave up 5 bases; unmatched junction bases: 6. This CDR3 has 15 amino acids. The sample was blood. The V gene is TRBV5-6, the J gene TRBJ2-1, with 10 bases identical to TRBD1. The receptor was derived from a male donor with vitiligo. The CDR3 reads CASSIRDRGHNEQFF. In DNA form, the CDR3 reads TGTGCCAGCAGCATCCGGGACAGGGGCCACAATGAGCAGTTCTTC.